This T cell receptor (beta chain) comes out of a study of response to subunit inactivated influenza vaccine (dated by TCRdb to the late 2010s). Regarding the research as a whole: The study used deep quantitative T cell receptor repertoire profiling to track responses to a trivalent subunit inactivated influenza vaccine. What the study reported, not specific to this receptor: The authors suggested that each seasonal influenza vaccination may recruit only a limited number of new T cells.

Remarks on this clonotype: What this receptor recognizes is not known. Per-base quality was not reported, and no clone a single base away is much larger than it.

Library prep was done by RT-PCR. The sequencer was an Illumina HiSeq 2500. The raw public reads went through TCRdb reprocessing: fastp at Q25, MiXCR clone calling, in-frame beta chains kept. CDR3 protein duplicates are merged, each entry listing the most common genes and DNA. The sample table contains approximately 290,000 distinct CDR3 sequences; only one count was recorded for over 20% of them. Around a tenth of the sample is taken by the ten largest. Sequences SGHKS (CDR1) and YYEKEE (CDR2) are obtained from the germline V gene (reference sequence). From the cysteine through the phenylalanine, the CDR3 covers 15 amino acids. Here the CDR3 DNA is all that survives: 45 bases in frame from base 1. Deletion took 0 bases off V and 4 bases off J, with a span of 13 bases between the germline ends.

In this chain, TRBV5-5 is recombined with TRBJ1-1; no D gene call is confident. The sequencing used PBMCs from blood, collected less than 22 months after vaccination. This TCR derives from a man between 50 and 69 years old who received an inactivated influenza vaccine. Donor details come from another sample of the same person, matched by shared clones. The CDR3 region reads CASSLDPGRGTEAFF. The base sequence is TGTGCCAGCAGCTTGGATCCAGGTCGAGGCACTGAAGCTTTCTTT. This CDR3, with the reference TRBV5-5 and TRBJ1-1 proteins standing in past its ends, gives the full variable domain DAGVTQSPTHLIKTRGQQVTLRCSPISGHKSVSWYQQVLGQGPQFIFQYYEKEERGRGNFPDRFSARQFPNYSSELNVNALLLGDSALYLCASSLDPGRGTEAFFGQGTRLTVV.